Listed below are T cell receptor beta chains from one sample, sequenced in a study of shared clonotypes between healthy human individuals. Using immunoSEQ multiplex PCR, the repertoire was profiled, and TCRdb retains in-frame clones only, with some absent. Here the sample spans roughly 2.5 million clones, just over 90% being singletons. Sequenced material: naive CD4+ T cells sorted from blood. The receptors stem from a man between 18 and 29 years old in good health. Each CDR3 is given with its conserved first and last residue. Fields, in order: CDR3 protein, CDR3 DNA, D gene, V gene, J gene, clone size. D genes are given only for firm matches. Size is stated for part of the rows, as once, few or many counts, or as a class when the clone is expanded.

CASSRTSSYEQYF	TGTGCCAGCAGCCGGACTAGCTCCTACGAGCAGTACTTC	TRBD2	TRBV27	TRBJ2-7	.
CASRNQNNQPQHF	TGTGCCAGCAGGAACCAGAACAATCAGCCCCAGCATTTT	.	TRBV28	TRBJ1-5	.
CASSLEGPLSTDTQYF	TGCGCCAGCAGCTTGGAGGGGCCCTTAAGCACAGATACGCAGTATTTT	.	TRBV5-1	TRBJ2-3	once
CASSVASGAVPETQYF	TGTGCCAGCAGCGTAGCTAGCGGGGCTGTCCCAGAGACCCAGTACTTC	TRBD2	TRBV9	TRBJ2-5	.
CAWSSDRGHDTQYF	TGTGCCTGGAGTTCGGACAGGGGGCACGATACGCAGTATTTT	TRBD1	TRBV30	TRBJ2-3	.
CASSSGTGSSPLHF	TGTGCCAGCAGTTCCGGTACAGGGTCTTCACCCCTCCACTTT	.	TRBV28	TRBJ1-6	once
CASSLPFMPQHF	TGTGCCAGCAGTTTACCCTTTATGCCCCAGCATTTT	.	TRBV27	TRBJ1-5	.
CASREGGITYEQYF	TGCGCCAGCCGTGAGGGTGGGATTACCTACGAGCAGTACTTC	.	TRBV5-1	TRBJ2-7	once
CATKRDSTDTQYF	TGTGCCACGAAGCGGGATAGCACAGATACGCAGTATTTT	TRBD2	TRBV18	TRBJ2-3	.
CASSLAPTGAAYEQYF	TGCGCCAGCAGCTTGGCCCCAACAGGGGCGGCCTACGAGCAGTACTTC	TRBD1	TRBV5-1	TRBJ2-7	once
CASSYGTHYNEQFF	TGTGCCAGCAGTTACGGGACTCACTACAATGAGCAGTTCTTC	.	TRBV6-6	TRBJ2-1	.
CAWSAGLLSSNTEAFF	TGTGCCTGGAGCGCGGGACTGCTTTCCTCGAACACTGAAGCTTTCTTT	.	TRBV30	TRBJ1-1	once
CASSPRSVWETQYF	TGCGCCAGCAGCCCTAGGTCCGTATGGGAGACCCAGTACTTC	.	TRBV4-1	TRBJ2-5	.
CSASWEEQFF	TGCAGTGCTTCGTGGGAGGAGCAGTTCTTC	.	TRBV20-1	TRBJ2-1	.
CASTPIEKSNYGYTF	TGTGCCAGTACCCCGATCGAGAAATCTAACTATGGCTACACCTTC	.	TRBV19	TRBJ1-2	.
CASSWDTAGYTF	TGCGCCAGCAGCTGGGACACGGCAGGCTACACCTTC	.	TRBV5-1	TRBJ1-2	.
CASSLLGPGGGNYGYTF	TGTGCCAGCAGCTTGCTCGGACCGGGAGGGGGCAACTATGGCTACACCTTC	TRBD1	TRBV5-4	TRBJ1-2	.
CSVPQGEGNEQFF	TGCAGCGTCCCACAGGGGGAGGGCAATGAGCAGTTCTTC	.	TRBV29-1	TRBJ2-1	.
CASRWTASSYNSPLHF	TGCGCCAGCAGGTGGACAGCGAGCTCCTATAATTCACCCCTCCACTTT	.	TRBV4-1	TRBJ1-6	.
CASSLVGGALNTEAFF	TGTGCCAGCAGCTTAGTCGGGGGAGCCTTGAACACTGAAGCTTTCTTT	.	TRBV11-1	TRBJ1-1	.
CASSLYQSSYEQYF	TGTGCCAGCAGCTTGTATCAGAGCTCCTACGAGCAGTACTTC	.	TRBV5-5	TRBJ2-7	.
CASQMRYSMETQYF	TGTGCCAGCCAGATGAGATACTCCATGGAGACCCAGTACTTC	.	TRBV2	TRBJ2-5	.
CASSPLSTGMNIQYF	TGTGCCAGCAGCCCGCTATCGACAGGGATGAACATTCAGTACTTC	TRBD1	TRBV14	TRBJ2-4	.